This TCR beta chain was sequenced during a study of blood T cell repertoires in COVID-19. Looking at the study overall: Acute and convalescent COVID-19 samples came from the United States, Italy and Spain. From T cells, B-cell-depleted T cells, or PBMCs came the material, which was cDNA or gDNA.

Sequencing was performed with immunoSEQ multiplex PCR; in TCRdb, only in-frame clones are kept and a portion is missing. The data contain 120,000 to 150,000 clones, 84% of them singletons. All enrollees were roughly 18 to 100 years old and from about two dozen US areas. Cohorts were based on clinical histories the participants reported. This CDR3 has 15 residues. Germline lookup yields CDR1 LGHNA and CDR2 YSLEER. Trimming took off 0 bases at V and 6 bases at J, with 12 bases between the two ends. The sequence was obtained from a woman in her forties or fifties who had been exposed to COVID-19. Material: PBMCs or T cells enriched from blood (not recorded which). The rearrangement joins TRBV4-3 to TRBJ1-5, with a tentative D call TRBD1 (6 bases). In nucleotides, the CDR3 is TGCGCCAGCAGCCAAGATCAAAGGGGGGGTCAGCCCCAGCATTTT. Its protein product is CASSQDQRGGQPQHF.